These 3 T cell receptor beta chains were sequenced from one sample in a study of vaccination and CD4 T cells after COVID-19. No antigens are known for them. Cultured CD4+ T cell DNA underwent sequencing with the Oncomine TCR Beta short-read assay. TCRdb passed the PCR reads through MiXCR, listing each CDR3 protein once. The sample carries 10,000 to 11,000 distinct CDR3 sequences, around 25% recorded once. Treatment of the sample: approximately nine-day PBMC culture with coronavirus spike peptide pools or control peptides (ViraFEST assay). The source material was CD4+ T cells from blood, cultured in vitro, sampled after SARS-CoV-2 vaccination. These TCRs come from a human donor who had recovered from COVID-19.

This clonotype was seen a handful of times. The chain is built from TRBV6-2 or TRBV6-3 and TRBJ2-7; 11 bases are a match to TRBD2. The CDR3 extends over 18 amino acids. Looked up from germline, CDR1 is MNHEY and CDR2 is SVGEGT. Germline trimming cut 6 bases from V and 0 bases from J; bases unmatched to any gene: 13. The CDR3 coding sequence is TGTGCCAGCAGCTACATCGCCAAGGGACTAGCGGACTCCTACGAGCAGTACTTC. This translates into CASSYIAKGLADSYEQYF.

V gene TRBV20-1 combines with J gene TRBJ1-5; the D is unclear. The germline V and J ends were trimmed by 0 bases and 4 bases, with 19 bases remaining between them. This CDR3 region has 17 residues. In germline, CDR1 is DFQATT, CDR2 SNEGSKA (reference sequence). In DNA, the CDR3 is TGCAGTGCTAGAGATTTCTCGGGCGCAGCGCCAAATCAGCCCCAGCATTTT. This gives the protein CSARDFSGAAPNQPQHF.

The table lists this clonotype with a few counts. This sequence joins TRBV20-1 and TRBJ1-5; D possibly corresponds to TRBD1 (6 bases). The V gene lost 7 bases and the J gene lost 4 bases, with 11 bases spanning the gap. This CDR3 is 12 amino acids long. The germline V gene has CDR1 DFQATT and CDR2 SNEGSKA (reference sequence). The CDR3 loop reads CSVPGQNQPQHF. The CDR3 DNA is TGCAGTGTACCGGGACAAAATCAGCCCCAGCATTTT.